This TCR beta chain was sequenced in a study of T cell repertoires in cytomegalovirus infection (dated by TCRdb to between 2019 and 2020). Describing the broader study: Donor HLA type was relevant to the analysis, because carriage of CMV infection together with the matching HLA type was indicated by public TCR beta signatures.

Sequenced using an Illumina HiSeq 1500. TCRdb took the public reads, trimmed them with fastp at Q25, ran MiXCR for clone calling and kept in-frame beta chains. A single entry per CDR3 protein holds the most common genes and DNA from its merged rows. This sample comprises about 7,500 distinct CDR3 sequences, approximately 58% of them detected only once. The ten largest clonotypes hold approximately 70% of the sample. The CDR3 runs 10 amino acids, cysteine and tryptophan included. The CDR3 DNA has 30 bases and is translated from base 1. The germline V gene (reference sequence) gives CDR1 as MNHEY and CDR2 as SMNVEV. Worth noting for this clonotype: This receptor's antigen is unknown. A junction boundary mismatches the germline segment, possibly from a read error.

Study-wide findings and limitations: The ex vivo response was dominated by HLA-C-restricted CMV-specific TCR beta clonotypes, which also provided the single most frequent clonotype in two of eight donors. In both this cohort and an independent roughly 330-donor cohort, the cumulative frequency of public TCR beta family members distinguished carriers of CMV infection plus the relevant HLA type.

This clonotype was sampled from a human donor in good health (CMV status not recorded). Some clones in this sample may be carry-over from other donors' samples. Sequencing was done on a sample of PBMCs, sequenced either directly or after in vitro stimulation (not recorded which). The V and J segments used are TRBV27 and TRBJ2-3, with the identity of the D gene unclear. CDR3 sequence: CASHGDTRYW. Read as DNA, the sequence is TGTGCCAGTCACGGAGATACGCGGTATTGG.